This T cell receptor beta chain was sequenced during a study of cytotoxic CD8 clonotypes in ibrutinib-treated CLL. For the study at large: Investigators collected response samples after a median about 11 months of treatment, range 6 to 36.

Study-level points and caveats: At the start, clonality exceeded age-matched healthy donors and followed circulating CD8+ T-cell counts. Whereas clonality rose at ibrutinib response, it declined toward baseline at progression.

Depths of 1 in 200,000 to 1 in 1 million T cells were the sequencing target. Method: immunoSEQ multiplex PCR; TCRdb's copy keeps in-frame clones and lacks some. This sample carries about 92,000 clones, over 60% of them seen once, and the ten largest clones take around 23%. Per germline, CDR1 MDHEN and CDR2 SYDVKM. The germline V and J ends were trimmed by 2 bases and 2 bases, with 13 bases remaining between them. This CDR3 region has 15 residues. Ten or more counts support this clone. Its antigen remains unidentified. The sequences come from PBMCs, collected after 24 months of ibrutinib treatment. This TCR was sampled from a human donor with chronic lymphocytic leukemia. This rearrangement joins TRBV28 to TRBJ2-7; possibly TRBD2 for D (5 bases). The CDR3 reads CASSLGGSGPYEQYF. In nucleotides, the CDR3 is TGTGCCAGCAGTTTAGGTGGGAGTGGCCCCTACGAGCAGTACTTC.